This record looks at one TCR beta chain sequence and its context. Its antigen remains unidentified. Naive CD4 T cells were sorted as CD45RO-negative, CD62L-positive. The method was immunoSEQ multiplex PCR; TCRdb's version includes in-frame clones alone and lacks a portion of them. The sample records tens of thousands of clones, about 93% being singletons. The CDR3 consists of 13 residues. The V and J ends lost 6 bases and 4 bases respectively, with 9 bases between them. Germline-derived CDR1 and CDR2 are LNHDA and SQIVND (reference sequence). The data were obtained in a study of human versus mouse CDR3 diversity and MHC coevolution. Regarding the study as a whole: iCHAO1 estimated the human TCR beta repertoire at 1.5 million to 2 million clonotypes. Human T cells were selected on six MHC II alleles.

Sample: naive CD4+ T cells from blood. Subset described: CD45RO-negative CD62L-positive naive CD4 T cells. V is TRBV19 and J is TRBJ2-2; D uncertain. This receptor was taken from a person between 60 and 69 years old in good health. The CDR3 protein is CASSQISTGELFF. In nucleotides, the CDR3 is TGTGCCAGTAGCCAGATATCCACCGGGGAGCTGTTTTTT.